A selection of T cell receptor beta chains follows, all from one sample in a study of cytomegalovirus exposure and HLA in healthy donors. The table came from immunoSEQ multiplex PCR; TCRdb's copy has only in-frame clones and leaves some out. The sample lists some 250,000 clones, less than 95% occurring once. Material: PBMCs. These receptors were obtained from a woman aged 25 to 39 in good health and CMV-seronegative. Both conserved end residues are part of each CDR3. A D gene is named only where the DNA matches it firmly. Some rows have no size entry. The others give once, few or many, or a class for an expanded clone.

d_call clone_size j_call v_call cdr3_nt cdr3_aa
. . TRBJ2-7 TRBV6-5 TGTGCCAGCAGTTCCCTGGATGAGCAGTACTTC CASSSLDEQYF
TRBD2 . TRBJ2-2 TRBV9 TGTGCCAGCAGCGTAGCCCTGACTAGCGGGAGGGCCGTGAGGCGCAACACCGGGGAGCTGTTTTTT CASSVALTSGRAVRRNTGELFF
TRBD2 . TRBJ2-2 TRBV6-6 TGTGCCAGCAGTTACGTAGCGGGAGGGACCGGGGAGCTGTTTTTT CASSYVAGGTGELFF
. . TRBJ2-5 TRBV4-1 TGCGCCAGCAGCCAATCGGAAACACTGGAGACCCAGTACTTC CASSQSETLETQYF
TRBD1 . TRBJ1-2 TRBV6-5 TGTGCCAGCAGACCGGGACAGGGGGCTGAGGGCTACACCTTC CASRPGQGAEGYTF
. . TRBJ2-6 TRBV18 TGTGCCAGCTCACCGAACAGTTTAAGAGCTGGGGCCAACGTCCTGACTTTC CASSPNSLRAGANVLTF
. . TRBJ1-1 TRBV7-3 TGTGCCAGCAGCTTAGCAGGGCTGAACACTGAAGCTTTCTTT CASSLAGLNTEAFF
. . TRBJ2-2 TRBV9 TGTGCCAGCAGGGGAGACAGCCCCGGGGAGCTGTTTTTT CASRGDSPGELFF
. . TRBJ2-3 TRBV23-1 TGCGCCATACGCGGGGAGAGGAGCACAGATACGCAGTATTTT CAIRGERSTDTQYF
. . TRBJ1-5 TRBV23-1 TGCGCCAGCAGTCAATCAGGGAGGAGGCAGCCCCAGCATTTT CASSQSGRRQPQHF
TRBD2 . TRBJ2-3 TRBV6-5 TGTGCCAGCAGCCCAGCGGGGGTTCACGGTACGCAGTATTTT CASSPAGVHGTQYF
. . TRBJ2-2 TRBV7-8 TGTGCCAGCAGCTTAGACGGTTCAGGAGGAACCGGGGAGCTGTTTTTT CASSLDGSGGTGELFF
. . TRBJ1-1 TRBV11-3 TGTGCCAGCAGCTTCGGGGGGACGGGGAACACTGAAGCTTTCTTT CASSFGGTGNTEAFF
TRBD2 . TRBJ2-7 TRBV15 TGTGCCACCGCACAATCCCTGGGACTAGATACCATCGAGCAGTACTTC CATAQSLGLDTIEQYF
. once TRBJ2-1 TRBV4-3 TGCGCCAGCAGCCAAGATTTGTGGGGACCTGGGAACAATGAGCAGTTCTTC CASSQDLWGPGNNEQFF
. . TRBJ1-5 TRBV7-2 TGTGCCAGCAGGGACGGGAGTTGGAGCAATCAGCCCCAGCATTTT CASRDGSWSNQPQHF
TRBD1 . TRBJ1-4 TRBV19 TGTGCCAGTAGTATATCGGGGACAGGGAATGAAAAACTGTTTTTT CASSISGTGNEKLFF
. few TRBJ1-2 TRBV7-6 TGTGCCAGCAGCCTCGGGGACGGCTACACCTTC CASSLGDGYTF
TRBD2 . TRBJ2-5 TRBV6-5 TGTGCCAGCAGTTACTCGACTAGCGGTAGCTTAGGGACCCAGTACTTC CASSYSTSGSLGTQYF
. . TRBJ2-3 TRBV7-2 TGTGCCAGCAGCTTAGCGGGGTCGGCAGATACGCAGTATTTT CASSLAGSADTQYF
. . TRBJ2-7 TRBV7-6 TGTGCCAGCAGCCCCGGCCCCACCTACGAGCAGTACTTC CASSPGPTYEQYF
. . TRBJ2-1 TRBV5-6 TGTGCCAGCAGCTTTGACAACTACAATGAGCAGTTCTTC CASSFDNYNEQFF
. . TRBJ2-3 TRBV9 TGTGCCAGCAGCGGATACCCTTCCGGGGGACTGTCAGATACGCAGTATTTT CASSGYPSGGLSDTQYF
. . TRBJ2-1 TRBV29-1 TGCAGCGTGGGCCTGACAGGGCCGGGGGATGAGCAGTTCTTC CSVGLTGPGDEQFF
TRBD2 . TRBJ2-1 TRBV29-1 TGCAGCGTTGAAGATCGGGGGGCTAGCGGGTACAATGAGCAGTTCTTC CSVEDRGASGYNEQFF
. . TRBJ2-7 TRBV28 TGTGCCAGCAGTTTATACGCCTACGAGCAGTACTTC CASSLYAYEQYF
. . TRBJ2-2 TRBV11-3 TGTGCCAGCAGCTTAAGGGGAACCGGGGAGCTGTTTTTT CASSLRGTGELFF
TRBD1 . TRBJ2-3 TRBV5-1 TGCGCCAGCAGCTTGGGGACAGGGGGCACAGATACGCAGTATTTT CASSLGTGGTDTQYF
. . TRBJ2-3 TRBV27 TGTGCCAGCAGTGGTCGACGACCTTATACGCAGTATTTT CASSGRRPYTQYF
TRBD1 . TRBJ2-5 TRBV27 TGTGCCAGTTGGGACAGTCAAGAGACCCAGTACTTC CASWDSQETQYF
. . TRBJ1-1 TRBV5-1 TGCGCCAGCAGCTTTCCCTCGGGCGACACTGAAGCTTTCTTT CASSFPSGDTEAFF